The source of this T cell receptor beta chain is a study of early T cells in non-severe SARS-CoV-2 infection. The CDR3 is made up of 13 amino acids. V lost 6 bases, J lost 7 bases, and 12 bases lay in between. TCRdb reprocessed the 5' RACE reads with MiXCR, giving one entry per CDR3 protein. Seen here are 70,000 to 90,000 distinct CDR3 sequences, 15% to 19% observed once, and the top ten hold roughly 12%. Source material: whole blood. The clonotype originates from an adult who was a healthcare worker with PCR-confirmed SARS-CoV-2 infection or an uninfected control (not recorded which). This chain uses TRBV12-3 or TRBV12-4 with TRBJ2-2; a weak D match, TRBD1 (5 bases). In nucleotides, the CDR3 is TGTGCCAGCAGCCTATCGACAGTCGGGGAGCTGTTTTTT. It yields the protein CASSLSTVGELFF.